The source of this T cell receptor beta chain is a study of T-cell memory formation after mild COVID-19. 5'RACE, which relied on constant-segment primers, yielded TCR alpha and TCR beta cDNA libraries carrying sample barcodes and UMIs. Via MiXCR, TCRdb re-called the 5' RACE reads, giving one row per CDR3 protein. The sample yields over 400,000 distinct CDR3 sequences, 20% to 30% seen once. The CDR3 extends over 16 amino acids. J was trimmed by 5 bases and V by 5 bases; bases with no gene match: 12. Input material: PBMCs or a T cell subset sorted from them (not recorded which). This clonotype was sampled from an adult woman who had mild COVID-19 (a few samples of this study predate the infection). Cell type and time point are not known. The chain combines TRBV12-3 or TRBV12-4 with TRBJ2-5, with 9 nucleotides matching TRBD1. The CDR3, as DNA: TGTGCCAGCAGTGCAACTTGGAGACAGGGGGGGGAGACCCAGTACTTC. It specifies CASSATWRQGGETQYF.